This T cell receptor (beta chain) originates from a study of T cell responses to AZD1222 COVID-19 vaccine. Study results and caveats: Baseline antibody screening turned up just five to seven seropositive AZD1222 recipients. Mostly white British, mostly female donors; authors suggested clonal diversity may be underestimated. CD4 TCRs linked to vaccination spanned spike, dominating at 160-218 and 743-854. There were repertoire samples only from the period after the peak T cell response.

On this clone: Its antigen is currently unknown.

Assay used: immunoSEQ multiplex PCR; TCRdb lists only in-frame clones, some missing. The sample gives fewer than 85,000 clones, around 86% of which show up once; 18% is in the top ten. V was pared by 5 bases and J by 5 bases, with 9 bases between. Germline V gene sequence: CDR1 SQVTM, CDR2 ANQGSEA. This CDR3 spans 12 amino acids. The chain links TRBV29-1 to TRBJ1-4; maybe TRBD1 (5 bases). The TCR was taken from an adult who received the AZD1222 COVID-19 vaccine. The starting material was peripheral blood, obtained 28 days after the second AZD1222 dose. The DNA for the CDR3 is TGCAGCGTTTTGACAGTAAATGAAAAACTGTTTTTT. This gives the protein CSVLTVNEKLFF.